This T cell receptor (beta chain) was recovered during a study of T-cell reconstitution after alpha-beta-depleted transplantation in children. Germline loops: CDR1 LGHNA, CDR2 YSLEER. The CDR3 is made up of 16 amino acids. V was shortened by 2 bases and J by 0 bases, with 13 bases between the two germline ends. There are many counts of this clonotype. Preparation of the TCRbeta library used unique molecular identifiers. TCRdb re-called the PCR reads with MiXCR, one entry per CDR3 protein. The sample shows about 360,000 distinct CDR3 sequences, less than 15% of them seen only once. The receptor was isolated from a human donor who donated a stem cell graft to a child with Fanconi anemia. The sample in question was PBMCs, obtained from the stem cell graft. The chain recombines TRBV4-3 with TRBJ1-1; D is perhaps TRBD1 (5 bases). CDR3 sequence reads: CASSQKQGGMNTEAFF. In nucleotides, the CDR3 is TGCGCCAGCAGCCAAAAGCAGGGCGGGATGAACACTGAAGCTTTCTTT.